A selection of T cell receptor beta chains follows, all from one sample in a study of blood T cells in healthy people across ages. TCRdb reprocessed the 5' RACE reads via MiXCR and lists one record per CDR3 protein. The sample contains around 800,000 distinct CDR3 sequences, around 45% of which appear only once. The sequencing input was blood. These receptor sequences come from an elderly man in good health. CDR3s include the opening cysteine and the closing phenylalanine or tryptophan. D genes are given only for firm matches. Clone size, where shown, is once, few, many, or a class for clones that have expanded.

j_call,d_call,v_call,clone_size,cdr3_nt,cdr3_aa
TRBJ2-1,TRBD1,TRBV12-3/TRBV12-4,-,TGTGCCAGCAGTCTCTTAGGGGGACCGGGACAGGGGCAGGACAATGAGCAGTTCTTC,CASSLLGGPGQGQDNEQFF
TRBJ2-1,-,TRBV20-1,-,TGCAGTGCTAGAGGACAGAACTCCTACAATGAGCAGTTCTTC,CSARGQNSYNEQFF
TRBJ1-5,-,TRBV24-1,-,TGTGCCACCAGTGTTCCGAATCAGCCCCAGCATTTT,CATSVPNQPQHF
TRBJ2-7,TRBD1,TRBV20-1,-,TGCAGTGCTAGAGATCTGGGACAGGCGTCAGGCGAGCAGTACTTC,CSARDLGQASGEQYF
TRBJ2-3,-,TRBV11-3,-,TGTGCCAGCAGCTTAGGAGCGGCCACAGATACGCAGTATTTT,CASSLGAATDTQYF
TRBJ2-3,TRBD1,TRBV29-1,few,TGCAGCGTTGACCCAGGGGGTGGCACAGATACGCAGTATTTT,CSVDPGGGTDTQYF
TRBJ2-7,-,TRBV4-2,-,TGTGCCAGCAGCCAAGATCCGATGGGTGAGCAGTACTTC,CASSQDPMGEQYF
TRBJ2-7,TRBD2,TRBV30,-,TGTGCCTGGACTAGCGGAAGCCACAATGAGCAGTACTTC,CAWTSGSHNEQYF
TRBJ2-1,-,TRBV24-1,few,TGTGCCACCAGTGATCAGTCCTACAATGAGCAGTTCTTC,CATSDQSYNEQFF
TRBJ2-1,TRBD2,TRBV14,-,TGTGCCAGCAGCCAAGATCGTCGGCCGGGCACTAGCGGGGTAGATGAGCAGTTCTTC,CASSQDRRPGTSGVDEQFF
TRBJ2-7,-,TRBV5-1,-,TGCGCCAGCAGCTTGGAAGACGGACCCTACGAGCAGTACTTC,CASSLEDGPYEQYF
TRBJ2-1,TRBD2,TRBV3-1,-,TGTGCCAGCAGCCATAACCCAACTAGCGGGGACCCGAATGAGCAGTTCTTC,CASSHNPTSGDPNEQFF
TRBJ2-1,TRBD2,TRBV10-3,-,TGTGCCATCAGTGGGACTAGCGGGGGACCCTCCTACAATGAGCAGTTCTTC,CAISGTSGGPSYNEQFF
TRBJ2-7,-,TRBV11-2,many,TGTGCCAGCAGCTTCGACTCCTACGAGCAGTACTTC,CASSFDSYEQYF
TRBJ2-7,-,TRBV7-9,-,TGTGCCAGCAGCCCCGGGAAAAATGGGGGTGAGCAGTACTTC,CASSPGKNGGEQYF
TRBJ2-5,-,TRBV28,few,TGTGCCAGCAGTTTAGCCTACCCGGCGGGGGCAGGAGAGACCCAGTACTTC,CASSLAYPAGAGETQYF
TRBJ2-7,TRBD2,TRBV6-2/TRBV6-3,-,TGTGCCAGCAGTCTAGCGGGGGGTCCCCTTCGGGAGCAGTACTTC,CASSLAGGPLREQYF
TRBJ2-3,-,TRBV20-1,-,TGCAGTGCTAGAGAACGGAAAGGCGGGGGAGGGGGAACGCAGTATTTT,CSARERKGGGGGTQYF
TRBJ1-6,-,TRBV2,-,TGTGCCAGCAGTGAAGCCCATAAGAGGTCACCCCTCCACTTT,CASSEAHKRSPLHF
TRBJ1-2,TRBD1,TRBV7-9,-,TGTGCCAGCAGCATGACAGGGGCCCATGGCTACACCTTC,CASSMTGAHGYTF
TRBJ2-7,-,TRBV5-1,-,TGCGCCAGCAGCCCCCTGGGGGCCCACGAGCAGTACTTC,CASSPLGAHEQYF
TRBJ1-1,-,TRBV4-1,once,TGCGCCAGCAGCCAAGTGGGGGGCGGGAACACTGAAGCTTTCTTT,CASSQVGGGNTEAFF
TRBJ2-3,-,TRBV6-2/TRBV6-3,-,TGTGCCAGCAGTTACCCGAGCGGAGCAGCCCCAGATACGCAGTATTTT,CASSYPSGAAPDTQYF
TRBJ2-7,-,TRBV7-3,once,TGTGCCAGCAGCTCTGGGGGGCCAAGCTCCTACGAGCAGTACTTC,CASSSGGPSSYEQYF
TRBJ1-5,-,TRBV20-1,-,TGCAGTGCTAGAGGTCTAAATGTGCAGCCCCAGCATTTT,CSARGLNVQPQHF
TRBJ2-1,-,TRBV28,-,TGTGCCAGCAGCGGACTTACTGGGGATGAGCAGTTCTTC,CASSGLTGDEQFF
TRBJ2-3,TRBD2,TRBV7-9,-,TGTGCCAGCAGCCCTCGGGAGGTCCTTCCCCTTACAGATACGCAGTATTTT,CASSPREVLPLTDTQYF
TRBJ2-7,-,TRBV10-3,few,TGTGCCATCAGACGAGGGGACGAGCAGTACTTC,CAIRRGDEQYF
TRBJ1-6,-,TRBV19,few,TGTGCCAGTAGTACCTCATATGGGGGTAATTCACCCCTCCACTTT,CASSTSYGGNSPLHF
TRBJ2-7,-,TRBV29-1,-,TGCAGCGTTGGACTAGTGAATGAGCAGTACTTC,CSVGLVNEQYF
TRBJ2-7,TRBD2,TRBV6-2/TRBV6-3,-,TGTGCCAGCAGTTACTTATCCGGGACTAGCGGGAGCTCCTACAATGAGCAGTACTTC,CASSYLSGTSGSSYNEQYF
TRBJ2-2,-,TRBV3-1,-,TGTGCCAGCAGCCCTTATTACCCGGCCGGGACCCCTAGGGGACGGAACACCGGGGAGCTGTTTTTT,CASSPYYPAGTPRGRNTGELFF
TRBJ1-1,-,TRBV12-3/TRBV12-4,-,TGTGCCAGCAGCCGTTCACAGGGGAACACTGAAGCTTTCTTT,CASSRSQGNTEAFF
TRBJ2-7,-,TRBV30,-,TGTGCCTGGAGTGGTGGGACCGCGCACTCCTACGAGCAGTACTTC,CAWSGGTAHSYEQYF
TRBJ1-6,-,TRBV7-9,-,TGTGCCAGCCGGCTGAGCTCCTATAATTCACCCCTCCACTTT,CASRLSSYNSPLHF
TRBJ2-3,TRBD2,TRBV3-1,-,TGTGCCAGCAGCCATAGCGGGAGTGGGGGAGATACGCAGTATTTT,CASSHSGSGGDTQYF
TRBJ2-7,-,TRBV18,-,TGTGCCAGCTCACCGGTAGGGTCCCACGAGCAGTACTTC,CASSPVGSHEQYF
TRBJ2-1,TRBD2,TRBV11-2,few,TGTGCCAGCAGCCCGCCGGGACTAGCGGGATCCTACAATGAGCAGTTCTTC,CASSPPGLAGSYNEQFF
TRBJ2-3,-,TRBV24-1,once,TGTGCCACCAGTCTATCAGTCACAGATACGCAGTATTTT,CATSLSVTDTQYF
TRBJ2-7,TRBD2,TRBV7-2,-,TGTGCCAGCAGCTTAGATGGGACTAGCGGATATGGGCAGTACTTC,CASSLDGTSGYGQYF